This T cell receptor (beta chain) was captured in a study of OX40 agonist ivuxolimab in advanced cancers. Study-level background: Participants, approximately 83% male, averaged approximately 65 years of age, ranging from roughly 23 to 80. Partial response was recorded in three patients: one hepatocellular carcinoma and two cutaneous melanoma cases.

General study points: Still undetermined is the antigen specificity of the expanded peripheral T cells.

TCRdb's table, derived via immunoSEQ multiplex PCR, lists solely in-frame clones and lacks some. The sample shows about 68,000 clones, over 65% of them seen only once. V lost 3 bases to trimming and J lost 1 base; unmatched junction nucleotides: 12. Per the germline V gene, CDR1 is LNHDA and CDR2 is SQIVND (reference sequence). This CDR3 contains 18 residues. Points on this clone: Its antigen is not known.

Patients had blood sampled at baseline and again on cycle 4 day 1 and cycle 7 day 1. The genes are TRBV19 and TRBJ2-1; 7 bases are shared with TRBD1. Sequenced material: CD4+ or CD8+ T cells sorted from blood, taken in a trial of the OX40 agonist ivuxolimab. The TCR comes from an adult with an advanced solid tumor such as melanoma, head and neck, liver or kidney cancer. CDR3 amino acids: CASSMGTLKTGSYNEQFF. CDR3 bases: TGTGCCAGTAGTATGGGGACCCTAAAGACAGGGTCCTACAATGAGCAGTTCTTC.